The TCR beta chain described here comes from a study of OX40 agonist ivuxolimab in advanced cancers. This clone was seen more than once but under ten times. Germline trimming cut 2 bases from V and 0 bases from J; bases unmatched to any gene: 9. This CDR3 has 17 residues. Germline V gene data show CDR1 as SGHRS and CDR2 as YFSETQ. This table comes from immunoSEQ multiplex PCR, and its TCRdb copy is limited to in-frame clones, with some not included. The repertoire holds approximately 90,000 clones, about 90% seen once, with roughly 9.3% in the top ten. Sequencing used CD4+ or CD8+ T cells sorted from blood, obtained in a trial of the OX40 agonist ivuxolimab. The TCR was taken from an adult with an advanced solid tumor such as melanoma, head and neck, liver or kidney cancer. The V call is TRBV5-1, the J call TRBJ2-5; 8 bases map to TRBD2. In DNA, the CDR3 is TGCGCCAGCAGCTTCCTCCCGGCGGGAGGACACCAAGAGACCCAGTACTTC. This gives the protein CASSFLPAGGHQETQYF. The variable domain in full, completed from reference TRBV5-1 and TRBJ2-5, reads KAGVTQTPRYLIKTRGQQVTLSCSPISGHRSVSWYQQTPGQGLQFLFEYFSETQRNKGNFPGRFSGRQFSNSRSEMNVSTLELGDSALYLCASSFLPAGGHQETQYFGPGTRLLVL.